This paragraph covers one TCR beta chain sequence. Its antigen remains undetermined. Qualities for individual bases were not recorded, and no much larger clone is one base off. From the germline V gene, CDR1 is MGHRA and CDR2 is YSYEKL. The CDR3 holds 14 amino acids from the cysteine to the phenylalanine. CDR3 DNA only is kept here, 42 bases in frame from base 1. The V and J ends are trimmed by 0 bases and 4 bases, leaving 8 bases between them. To prepare the library, 5' RACE was applied. This sample was sequenced with an Illumina HiSeq 2500. A second 7 to 11 cycle PCR used a sample-barcoded 5' primer and a J-beta primer mix. A unique molecular identifier was introduced onto each TCR beta cDNA molecule by a template-switch 5' adaptor carrying 12 random nucleotides. Each sample yielded at least 2.5 million CDR3-containing paired-end reads. First-strand cDNA synthesis was performed from all RNA using the Mint cDNA synthesis kit, with priming by a TRBC-specific oligonucleotide. Following uracil-DNA glycosylase treatment, a first 18-cycle PCR with universal primers M1SS and BC2_uni_R was performed on all cDNA. Processing in the source paper ran as follows. For normalization, 1 million high-quality reads, each with a distinct molecular identifier, were randomly selected from each sample. Reads with shared molecular identifiers were discarded instead of being binned into consensus sequences. MiTCR, run with a Q25 quality threshold and the strictest error-elimination algorithm, handled CDR3 identification, clonotype clustering and error correction. A nonparametric unseen species model with Euler transformation was used to estimate lower-bound total TCR beta diversity. Starting from the raw public reads, TCRdb applied fastp trimming at Q25, assembled clones with MiXCR and retained in-frame beta chains. Every distinct CDR3 protein forms one entry, paired with its most common genes and DNA. The V and J calls, along with clone size, are taken from TCRdb and not from the paper's own processing. Present in this sample are about 780,000 distinct CDR3 sequences, around 45% of which were seen just once. Around a sixth of the sample is held by the ten biggest clonotypes.

Donors were 35 to 40 systemically healthy Caucasian individuals from Russia aged about 6 to 100 years. Approximately 9.7 milliliters of peripheral blood were drawn from each donor into EDTA-treated Vacutainer tubes. Ficoll-Paque density-gradient centrifugation was used to isolate PBMCs, with at least 6.5 million per sample. Total RNA, at least 6 micrograms per sample, was extracted from PBMCs with Trizol reagent. The percentages of naive CD45RAhigh/CD27high T cells were determined by flow cytometry on a PBMC aliquot from every donor. The data belong to a study of blood T cells in healthy people across ages (dated by TCRdb to between 2014 and 2017). Looking at the study overall: In model experiments, template switching captured roughly one uniquely barcoded TCR beta cDNA molecule for every two T cells. For two donors (one aged 18 to 30 and one aged 80 or older), the study analyzed two additional independent replicas of 1 million unique cDNA reads from the same blood draw. To avoid experimental bias, donors of different ages were distributed randomly across sequencing lanes. Age-related changes in TCR beta repertoire diversity were measured in the study by deep sequencing normalized with unique cDNA molecular identifiers. Donors were grouped into four age groups: young (average 16 years), middle-aged (about 40), aged (62) and long-lived (approximately 75).

The investigation overall reported the following: Donor CMV infection status was unknown, potentially confounding age-related changes in expanded clonotypes. Compared with the aged group, more naive CD4+ T cells, fewer expanded clones and increased TCR diversity were shown by the long-lived group, suggesting age selection. The percentage of naive T cells measured by flow cytometry correlated strongly with observed TCR beta diversity. Estimates of total diversity based on one million sequenced T cells were considered lower bounds and underestimates. As age increased, observed TCR beta diversity per million T cells dropped in a roughly linear way, and a significant reduction was already evident by age about 36. Because profiling used bulk unsorted PBMCs, naive and antigen-experienced compartments could not be compared conclusively.

This TCR was recovered from a man older than 75 in good health. Recombination linked TRBV4-1 to TRBJ2-3; the D gene is unclear. Sequences were obtained from blood. The sequence in DNA is TGCGCCAGCAGCCAAGAAACCTTCGCAGATACGCAGTATTTT. This codes for CASSQETFADTQYF.